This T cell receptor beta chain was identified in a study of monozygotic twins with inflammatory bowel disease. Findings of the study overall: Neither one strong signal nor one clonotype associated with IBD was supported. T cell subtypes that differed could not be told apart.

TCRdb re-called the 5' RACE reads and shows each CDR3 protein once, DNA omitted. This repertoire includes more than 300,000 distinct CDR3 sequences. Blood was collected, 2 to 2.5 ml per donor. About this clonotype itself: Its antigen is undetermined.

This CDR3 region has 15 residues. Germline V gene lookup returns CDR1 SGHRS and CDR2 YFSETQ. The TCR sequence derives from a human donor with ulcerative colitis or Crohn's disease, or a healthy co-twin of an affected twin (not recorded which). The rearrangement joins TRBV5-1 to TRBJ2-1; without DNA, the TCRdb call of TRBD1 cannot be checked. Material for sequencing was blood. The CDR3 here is CASSPSGTGFEEQFF.